Below, one T cell receptor (beta chain) is given with its context. The antigen is undetermined. The entry originates in a study of blood T cells in healthy people across ages. Study findings and constraints: Roughly linearly, TCR beta diversity per million T cells fell as age increased. Both higher diversity and more naive CD4+ cells marked long-lived donors when set against aged donors.

V lost 1 base and J 4 bases, leaving 10 bases between the germline ends. The CDR3 is made up of 14 amino acids. The second PCR ran roughly 6 to 11 cycles with a sample-barcoded 5' primer and J-beta primers. Unique molecular identifiers of 12 random nucleotides labeled each cDNA. TCRdb used MiXCR to reprocess the 5' RACE reads, holding one entry per CDR3 protein. The repertoire holds approximately 800,000 distinct CDR3 sequences, with around 62% as singletons. Samples each had at least 5 micrograms of total RNA extracted. The receptor comes from a man aged 30 to 45 in good health. This chain joins TRBV12-3 or TRBV12-4 and TRBJ2-5; D tentatively reads TRBD1 or TRBD2 (5 bases each). What was sequenced was blood. The CDR3 reads CASSLGGVGETQYF. The DNA of the CDR3 is TGTGCCAGCAGTTTAGGAGGGGTAGGAGAGACCCAGTACTTC.